Listed below are T cell receptor beta chains from one sample, sequenced in a study of T cells after yellow fever vaccination. From the 5' RACE reads, TCRdb called clonotypes with MiXCR, one entry per CDR3 protein. In the table there are more than 250,000 distinct CDR3 sequences, around 6.8% of which are singletons. The source was PBMCs, collected roughly 45 days after the first yellow fever vaccination. These receptors were collected from a man between 18 and 35 years old who received the YFV17D yellow fever vaccine. CDR3s include the opening cysteine and the closing phenylalanine or tryptophan. The D gene is left open where the match is weak. Clone size is not always given. Where it is, it says once, few, many or a class for expanded clones.

>TRBJ2-2|many|.|TRBV4-2
TGTGCCAGCAGCCGAGCCAAGGGGAGCGGTACCGGGGAGCTGTTTTTT
CASSRAKGSGTGELFF
>TRBJ1-4|few|.|TRBV27
TGTGCCAGCAGTTTAGGGCGGATCCTAACTAATGAAAAACTGTTTTTT
CASSLGRILTNEKLFF
>TRBJ1-2|many|.|TRBV4-3
TGCGCCAGCAGCCAAGGGTACAGTGCTCTCTATGGCTACACCTTC
CASSQGYSALYGYTF
>TRBJ2-1|few|.|TRBV5-1
TGCGCCAGCAGCTTGGCTACGGGGGTATCCTACAATGAGCAGTTCTTC
CASSLATGVSYNEQFF
>TRBJ1-1|many|.|TRBV7-2
TGTGCCAGCAGCCGACGGGACACCTTTGAAGCTTTCTTT
CASSRRDTFEAFF
>TRBJ2-5|many|.|TRBV24-1
TGTGCCACCAGTGACAGGGTAGTCACCCAAGAGACCCAGTACTTC
CATSDRVVTQETQYF
>TRBJ2-7|few|TRBD1|TRBV4-3
TGCGCCAGCAGCCAAGATGGCATAATAGGGGACAGGGGTTACGAGCAGTACTTC
CASSQDGIIGDRGYEQYF
>TRBJ1-6|few|TRBD1|TRBV7-9
TGTGCCAGCAGCCGGGGACAGGCCCATTCACCCCTCCACTTT
CASSRGQAHSPLHF
>TRBJ1-6|.|.|TRBV16
TGTGCCAGCAGCCGTCATCCGGGACTTCAGAATTCACCCCTCCACTTT
CASSRHPGLQNSPLHF
>TRBJ2-4|.|TRBD1|TRBV29-1
TGCAGCGTCCCCCGACAGGGGGGGGACAAAAACATTCAGTACTTC
CSVPRQGGDKNIQYF
>TRBJ1-2|many|.|TRBV19
TGTGCCAGTAGTATCTTCGGGTCAGGGATCTATGGCTACACCTTC
CASSIFGSGIYGYTF
>TRBJ1-1|many|.|TRBV20-1
TGCAGTGCTAGAGATTTATGGAACACTGAAGCTTTCTTT
CSARDLWNTEAFF
>TRBJ2-7|.|.|TRBV7-2
TGTGCCAGCAGCTTAGTCGGGAATGTACTCTACGAGCAGTACTTC
CASSLVGNVLYEQYF
>TRBJ2-7|few|TRBD1|TRBV24-1
TGTGCCAACCTCCCCAAGGACAGGGAGGTGAGGGAGCAGTACTTC
CANLPKDREVREQYF
>TRBJ2-7|.|TRBD2|TRBV7-2
TGTGCCAGCAGGAGCGGGGGGGGGAACGAGCAGTACTTC
CASRSGGGNEQYF
>TRBJ2-3|few|.|TRBV7-2
TGTGCCAGCAGCCCCATGCGTGCGGGGACGGGCACAGATACGCAGTATTTT
CASSPMRAGTGTDTQYF
>TRBJ1-1|.|TRBD1|TRBV3-1
TGTGCCAGCAGCCACGGAAACCAGGGGGCCGGGGCTTTCTTT
CASSHGNQGAGAFF
>TRBJ2-4|many|.|TRBV6-5
TGTGCCAGCAGTTACTCGATCCCTCCTGGCGGCCAAAACATTCAGTACTTC
CASSYSIPPGGQNIQYF
>TRBJ2-1|few|.|TRBV14
TGTGCCAGCAGCTTCCAGGCACCCTACAATGAGCAGTTCTTC
CASSFQAPYNEQFF
>TRBJ2-3|.|TRBD2|TRBV7-2
TGTGCCAGCAGCTTAGTACTAGCGGGGAGGAATACGCAGTATTTT
CASSLVLAGRNTQYF
>TRBJ1-6|.|TRBD1|TRBV7-2
TGTGCCAGCAGCTCGACAGGGCGGAATTCACCCCTCCACTTT
CASSSTGRNSPLHF
>TRBJ2-5|many|TRBD1|TRBV29-1
TGCAGCGTTGAGATGACAGGGCACCAAGAGACCCAGTACTTC
CSVEMTGHQETQYF
>TRBJ2-3|.|TRBD2|TRBV7-6
TGTGCCAGCAGCTTAGCGAGCTCTAGCGGGGGGCCGAATACGCAGTATTTT
CASSLASSSGGPNTQYF
>TRBJ1-6|few|TRBD1|TRBV19
TGTGCCAGTTCGCCGATTGGGACAGCTTATTCACCCCTCCACTTT
CASSPIGTAYSPLHF
>TRBJ1-2|few|.|TRBV11-2
TGTGCCAGCAGCCCTGGACAGATCCATGGCTACACCTTC
CASSPGQIHGYTF
>TRBJ1-3|.|.|TRBV10-3
TGTGCCATCAGTGAGGAATCCGCGGGGTTGTACACCATATATTTT
CAISEESAGLYTIYF
>TRBJ1-3|few|TRBD1|TRBV12-3/TRBV12-4
TGTGCCAGCAGGGATGACAGGGCTGGAAACACCATATATTTT
CASRDDRAGNTIYF
>TRBJ2-5|.|TRBD2|TRBV4-2
TGTGCCAGCAGCCCTCTGTCAGCGGGGGAAGAGACCCAGTACTTC
CASSPLSAGEETQYF
>TRBJ1-3|many|.|TRBV3-1
TGTGCCAGCAGCCTAAGTGGAAACACCATATATTTT
CASSLSGNTIYF
>TRBJ2-3|.|TRBD1|TRBV5-1
TGCGCCAGCAGCTTGTCCAGGGGGCAGTCTAGCACAGATACGCAGTATTTT
CASSLSRGQSSTDTQYF
>TRBJ2-3|.|TRBD2|TRBV29-1
TGCAGTGGTTCCGCGGGGGGGCAATCTACAGATACGCAGTATTTT
CSGSAGGQSTDTQYF
>TRBJ2-3|.|.|TRBV20-1
TGCAGTGCTAGAGAACCGGGGCGGACAGATACGCAGTATTTT
CSAREPGRTDTQYF
>TRBJ2-1|.|.|TRBV6-1
TGTGCCAGCAGTCGGCACGGGACTTCTAACAATGAGCAGTTCTTC
CASSRHGTSNNEQFF
>TRBJ2-3|.|TRBD2|TRBV9
TGTGCCAGCAGCGTAGTTCGGGGGGGTTACACAGATACGCAGTATTTT
CASSVVRGGYTDTQYF
>TRBJ1-1|few|.|TRBV29-1
TGCAGCGTCACATTGAACACTGAAGCTTTCTTT
CSVTLNTEAFF
>TRBJ2-7|.|.|TRBV7-8
TGTGCCAGCAGCTTAGGGCGGGCGACGGGCGAGCAGTACTTC
CASSLGRATGEQYF
>TRBJ1-1|.|TRBD1|TRBV7-2
TGTGCCAGCAGCTTAGACGGGACAGGGGAAGCTTTCTTT
CASSLDGTGEAFF
>TRBJ2-1|few|.|TRBV20-1
TGCAGTGCCGCCGTAGGGGCTTGGGATGAGCAGTTCTTC
CSAAVGAWDEQFF
>TRBJ2-5|few|.|TRBV7-2
TGTGCCAGCACCACGGGACTCCACCAAGAGACCCAGTACTTC
CASTTGLHQETQYF
>TRBJ2-1|.|TRBD1|TRBV24-1
TGTGCCACCAGTGATGAACCGGGACAGGGCCGCAATGAGCAGTTCTTC
CATSDEPGQGRNEQFF
>TRBJ2-3|.|.|TRBV19
TGTGCCAGTAGTATTCCAACTAGCACAGATACGCAGTATTTT
CASSIPTSTDTQYF
>TRBJ2-1|many|.|TRBV12-3/TRBV12-4
TGTGCCAGCACCGTGGGTGAGGGATACAATGAGCAGTTCTTC
CASTVGEGYNEQFF
>TRBJ2-3|many|.|TRBV20-1
TGCAGTGCTAGAGATCCAGGTCGGGGCGGCACAGATACGCAGTATTTT
CSARDPGRGGTDTQYF
>TRBJ2-1|.|.|TRBV7-9
TGTGCCACCTCTGGGGACTTTGCGCAGTTCTTC
CATSGDFAQFF
>TRBJ2-3|few|TRBD1|TRBV5-1
TGCGCCAGCAGCTTGGAGGGGACAGGTACGAATACGCAGTATTTT
CASSLEGTGTNTQYF
>TRBJ2-3|few|.|TRBV5-6
TGTGCCAGCAGCTTGTGGGTCGGTACGCAGTATTTT
CASSLWVGTQYF
>TRBJ2-5|few|.|TRBV6-5
TGTGCCAGCAGTTACTCCCCGGGACCCCGGTACCAAGAGACCCAGTACTTC
CASSYSPGPRYQETQYF
>TRBJ1-2|few|TRBD1|TRBV11-2
TGTGCCAGCAGCTTCAGCAGGGGGAATGGCTACACCTTC
CASSFSRGNGYTF
>TRBJ1-1|many|.|TRBV5-1
TGCGCCAGCAGCCCTTTGACAGCCTTGAACACTGAAGCTTTCTTT
CASSPLTALNTEAFF
>TRBJ2-1|few|.|TRBV4-3
TGCGCCAGCAGCCAAGTAAGGGGGGCCCTTCAGTTCTTC
CASSQVRGALQFF
>TRBJ1-6|.|.|TRBV9
TGTGCCAGCAGCGTAGGGGGGGAGTCACCCCTCCACTTT
CASSVGGESPLHF
>TRBJ2-1|.|.|TRBV21-1
TGTGCCAGCAGCAAATCCCTCGGCGGGGGGGCGAATGAGCAGTTCTTC
CASSKSLGGGANEQFF
>TRBJ2-5|.|.|TRBV5-6
TGTGCCAGCAGCGGGCTGGAGACCCAGTACTTC
CASSGLETQYF
>TRBJ2-7|many|.|TRBV29-1
TGCAGCGTTGAAGGGAGGACTCTCACCGGGCAGTACTTC
CSVEGRTLTGQYF
>TRBJ2-3|.|.|TRBV18
TGTGCCAGCTCACCACCGAGCCGGAGCACAGATACGCAGTATTTT
CASSPPSRSTDTQYF
>TRBJ2-5|.|.|TRBV20-1
TGCAGTGCTAGCTGGGCGGCCCAAGAGACCCAGTACTTC
CSASWAAQETQYF
>TRBJ1-1|.|.|TRBV10-3
TGTGCCATCAGATCCAGGGAGGAGGGTCGGAACACTGAAGCTTTCTTT
CAIRSREEGRNTEAFF
>TRBJ2-1|few|.|TRBV6-1
TGTGCCAGCAGGCAGGGACGAGTAGGTGAGCAGTTCTTC
CASRQGRVGEQFF